The 31 T cell receptor beta chains given below trace back to one sample, sequenced in a study of vaccination and CD4 T cells after COVID-19. Their antigens remain unidentified. The treatment is: roughly ten-day PBMC culture with coronavirus spike peptide pools or control peptides (ViraFEST assay). The Oncomine TCR Beta short-read assay was what sequenced the DNA obtained from cultured CD4+ T cells. TCRdb called the PCR reads again in MiXCR, with one record for every CDR3 protein. The repertoire holds about 14,000 distinct CDR3 sequences, with 50% to 55% as singletons. The sequenced sample was CD4+ T cells from blood, cultured in vitro. The receptors were sampled from a human donor who had recovered from COVID-19.

The V and J genes are TRBV10-1 and TRBJ2-2; D may be TRBD1 (5 bases). Trimming removed 3 bases from V and 0 bases from J, with 8 bases in between. CDR1 and CDR2 from the germline V gene are WNHNN and SYGVQD (reference sequence). The CDR3 is 15 amino acids. CDR3 sequence reads: CASSEGAPNTGELFF. DNA of the CDR3: TGCGCCAGCAGTGAAGGGGCCCCGAACACCGGGGAGCTGTTTTTT.

This sequence joins TRBV5-1 and TRBJ1-6; 8 bases line up with TRBD1. The V gene end was trimmed by 0 bases and the J gene end by 7 bases; junction bases not matched to a gene: 6. The germline gives CDR1 SGHRS, CDR2 YFSETQ. The CDR3 is 16 residues long. The CDR3, as DNA: TGCGCCAGCAGCTTGGTGAGTGGGACAGGCAATTCACCCCTCCACTTT. Translated: CASSLVSGTGNSPLHF.

The chain combines TRBV28 with TRBJ1-1; D remains unclear. This CDR3 is 11 amino acids long. Germline V CDR1 and CDR2: MDHEN, SYDVKM. V was clipped by 5 bases and J by 1 base, with 2 bases between them. The CDR3 sequence is CASSRNTEAFF. The DNA for the CDR3 is TGTGCCAGCAGTCGGAACACTGAAGCTTTCTTT.

V usage is TRBV7-9 and J usage is TRBJ1-4; D possibly corresponds to TRBD1 (5 bases). Germline CDR1 reads SEHNR; CDR2 reads FQNEAQ (reference sequence). Between the trimmed V and J ends, which lost 3 bases and 5 bases, there was a span of 13 bases. CDR3 length equals 15 residues. CDR3: CASSFSGTVNEKLFF. The CDR3 DNA follows: TGTGCCAGCAGCTTCTCCGGGACGGTGAATGAAAAACTGTTTTTT. The complete variable domain, with remaining parts taken from reference TRBV7-9 and TRBJ1-4, reads DTGVSQNPRHKITKRGQNVTFRCDPISEHNRLYWYRQTLGQGPEFLTYFQNEAQLEKSRLLSDRFSAERPKGSFSTLEIQRTEQGDSAMYLCASSFSGTVNEKLFFGSGTQLSVL.

This clonotype has only a few counts. V is TRBV27 and J is TRBJ1-1, with unresolved D. Germline assignment: CDR1 MNHEY and CDR2 SMNVEV (reference sequence). The CDR3 sequence is 12 residues long. Trimming pared 3 bases from V and 10 bases from J, leaving 12 bases between. CDR3 nucleotide sequence: TGTGCCAGCAGTTTCGCCTTCGGAATAGCTTTCTTT. This sequence encodes CASSFAFGIAFF.

A note on this clonotype: The junction departs from the called germline gene at one end, perhaps through a read error. This chain uses TRBV15 with TRBJ1-1, with TRBD1 identical over 7 bases. The CDR3 covers 14 residues. From germline, CDR1 is LNHNV and CDR2 YYDKDF (reference sequence). CDR3 loop: CTTSLRGMNTEAFF. The DNA of the CDR3 is TGTACCACCAGCCTCAGGGGGATGAACACTGAAGCTTTCTTT.

This sequence joins TRBV7-6 and TRBJ2-3; D not certain. The germline V and J ends were trimmed by 3 bases and 0 bases, with 13 bases remaining between them. There are 16 residues in the CDR3. Germline V gene sequence: CDR1 SGHVS, CDR2 FNYEAQ. CDR3 in amino acids: CASSFQERTSTDTQYF. CDR3 DNA sequence: TGTGCCAGCAGCTTTCAAGAGCGCACTAGCACAGATACGCAGTATTTT.

Only a few counts were recorded for this clonotype. The chain combines TRBV12-3 or TRBV12-4 with TRBJ1-1; D is ambiguous. Trimming left V 2 bases short and J 1 base short, with 5 bases between. The CDR3 extends over 13 amino acids. CDR3 DNA sequence: TGTGCCAGCAGTTTAAACCAGAACACTGAAGCTTTCTTT. Translating it yields CASSLNQNTEAFF.

This clonotype showed up just once. The chain has TRBV5-1 and TRBJ1-6; TRBD1 might be the D (5 bases). The CDR3 loop spans 16 amino acids. The germline V gene encodes CDR1 SGHRS and CDR2 YFSETQ. Deletions cut 7 bases from V and 7 bases from J, with 21 bases between. The CDR3 sequence is CASGSGRTQGNSPLHF. CDR3 DNA sequence: TGCGCCAGCGGCTCGGGACGGACCCAAGGCAATTCACCCCTCCACTTT.

This chain joins TRBV7-9 and TRBJ2-3; D is uncertain. This CDR3 comprises 16 residues. The germline gives CDR1 SEHNR, CDR2 FQNEAQ (reference sequence). Trimming removed 5 bases at V and 0 bases at J, with 15 bases between. The CDR3 DNA reads TGTGCCAGCAGCCAGCCAAGAGCCGTCAGCACAGATACGCAGTATTTT. Its protein product is CASSQPRAVSTDTQYF.

This clonotype was seen more than once but under ten times. V usage is TRBV2 and J usage is TRBJ2-7; unclear D gene. This CDR3 is 11 amino acids long. Germline loops: CDR1 SNHLY, CDR2 FYNNEI. The ends were cut back, 2 bases at V and 5 bases at J, with 4 bases in the middle. CDR3 coding DNA: TGTGCCAGCAGTGAAACCAACGAGCAGTACTTC. This gives the protein CASSETNEQYF.

The V and J genes are TRBV12-3 or TRBV12-4 and TRBJ1-2; 8 bases line up with TRBD1. J gave up 1 base and V 8 bases, and 9 bases lay outside the gene matches. CDR3 length: 15 residues. CDR3 coding DNA: TGTGCCAGCCGACGGAGGACAGGGAGTAACTATGGCTACACCTTC. Translating gives CASRRRTGSNYGYTF.

The chain carries TRBV28 and TRBJ1-2; 8 bases fit TRBD1. The CDR3 has 12 residues. Unmatched junction bases numbered 4, after V lost 7 bases and J lost 6 bases. The V gene's germline CDR1 is MDHEN and CDR2 SYDVKM. The CDR3 spells CASTLTGDGYTF. Written as DNA, the CDR3 is TGTGCCAGCACCCTGACAGGGGATGGCTACACCTTC.

The chain employs TRBV19 and TRBJ2-7; possibly TRBD1 for D (6 bases). The V end lost 3 bases, the J end lost 3 bases, and 15 bases lay between the germline ends. This CDR3 contains 15 residues. In germline, CDR1 is LNHDA, CDR2 SQIVND (reference sequence). The CDR3 DNA reads TGTGCCAGTAGTATCGGTCCCCGACAGGACTACGAGCAGTACTTC. Protein: CASSIGPRQDYEQYF.

The J gene is TRBJ2-3, the V gene TRBV7-2, with D unclear. Germline V CDR1 and CDR2: SGHTA, FQGNSA. The germline V and J ends were trimmed by 4 bases and 4 bases, with 9 bases remaining between them. CDR3 length: 13 amino acids. CDR3 sequence (DNA): TGTGCCAGCAGCTCCACCGCGTCAGATACGCAGTATTTT. This encodes CASSSTASDTQYF.

This clonotype has a handful of counts. The rearrangement uses TRBV7-6 and TRBJ2-7, with TRBD2 matching 7 bases. The ends lost 1 base at V and 3 bases at J; junction bases unmatched: 9. From germline, CDR1 is SGHVS and CDR2 FNYEAQ. The CDR3 loop spans 16 amino acids. CDR3 sequence reads: CASSLESGTMGYEQYF. The CDR3 DNA reads as TGTGCCAGCAGCTTAGAATCGGGGACTATGGGCTACGAGCAGTACTTC.

J is TRBJ2-1 and V is TRBV15, with 7 positions matching TRBD2. The CDR3 loop spans 16 amino acids. The junction had 3 bases not matched to a gene; V was cut back by 1 base and J by 0 bases. CDR1 and CDR2 (germline): LNHNV, YYDKDF (reference sequence). CDR3 region: CATSRVRGSSYNEQFF. The CDR3 nucleotides read TGTGCCACCAGCAGAGTCCGCGGGAGCTCCTACAATGAGCAGTTCTTC.

This chain joins TRBV27 and TRBJ2-5; the D is unclear. Looked up from germline, CDR1 is MNHEY and CDR2 is SMNVEV (reference sequence). Trimming took 6 bases from V and 5 from J, leaving 10 bases between them. The CDR3 extends over 12 amino acids. The CDR3 region is CASRRTGETQYF. The CDR3, as DNA: TGTGCCAGCAGGCGGACCGGTGAGACCCAGTACTTC.

V gene TRBV6-1 combines with J gene TRBJ1-2; no definite D call. This CDR3 spans 13 amino acids. V shed 6 bases and J shed 4 bases, with 12 bases lying between them. Germline assignment: CDR1 MNHNS and CDR2 SASEGT. CDR3 sequence: CASRTGSLYGYTF. The CDR3 nucleotides read TGTGCCAGCAGGACCGGGAGCCTCTATGGCTACACCTTC.

The V call is TRBV7-3, the J call TRBJ1-1; TRBD1 aligns across 7 bases. The CDR3 sequence is 15 residues long. In germline, CDR1 is SGHTA, CDR2 FQGTGA. V trimming: 0 bases; J trimming: 6 bases; junction bases outside the gene matches: 7. The CDR3, as DNA: TGTGCCAGCAGCTTAACAGAGACAGGGTTAGCTGAAGCTTTCTTT. Translation: CASSLTETGLAEAFF.

This clonotype was counted only a few times. The chain employs TRBV24-1 and TRBJ2-1; 9 nucleotides line up with TRBD1. V dropped 3 bases and J dropped 1; count of bases not matched to a gene: 6. This CDR3 spans 17 amino acids. Germline V CDR1 and CDR2: KGHDR, SFDVKD. The CDR3 region is CATSDRAGQGSYNEQFF. The DNA for the CDR3 is TGTGCCACCAGTGATCGAGCGGGACAGGGTTCCTACAATGAGCAGTTCTTC.

The rearrangement links TRBV12-3 or TRBV12-4 to TRBJ2-3, with 12 bases matching TRBD2. The CDR3 has 19 amino acids. V shed 6 bases, J shed 0 bases, and the junction held 13 bases outside the gene matches. The DNA for the CDR3 is TGTGCCAGCAGCGAACTAGCGGGGGGTGCCAGAGCTAGCACAGATACGCAGTATTTT. As protein: CASSELAGGARASTDTQYF.

This rearrangement joins TRBV27 to TRBJ2-7; the D gene is possibly TRBD1 (6 bases). This CDR3 contains 15 residues. Germline V lookup: CDR1 MNHEY, CDR2 SMNVEV (reference sequence). The V and J ends lost 6 bases and 1 base respectively, with 16 bases between them. This CDR3 is CASRLGTLMSYEQYF. CDR3 sequence (DNA): TGTGCCAGCAGGTTAGGGACACTGATGTCCTACGAGCAGTACTTC.

This chain connects TRBV28 to TRBJ2-7; possibly TRBD1 or TRBD2 for D (5 bases each). Deletions cut 6 bases from V and 0 bases from J, with 15 bases between. CDR3 length: 15 residues. Germline V CDR1 and CDR2: MDHEN, SYDVKM. As DNA, the CDR3 is TGTGCCAGCAGCCCCTGGGGGAGCGGCTCCTACGAGCAGTACTTC. It specifies CASSPWGSGSYEQYF.

The J gene is TRBJ2-5, the V gene TRBV6-2 or TRBV6-3; 9 bases are a match to TRBD2. The J segment lost 9 bases and the V segment lost 2 bases, leaving 10 bases of the junction unmatched. There are 15 residues in the CDR3. CDR1 is MNHEY, CDR2 SVGEGT, per germline. For the CDR3, the DNA is TGTGCCAGCAGTTACCCGGCTAGCGGGGTGGAGGCCCAGTACTTC. Amino acid sequence: CASSYPASGVEAQYF.

This clonotype has a handful of counts. V usage is TRBV20-1 and J usage is TRBJ2-3; no reliable D call. The germline V and J ends were trimmed by 7 bases and 1 base, with 9 bases remaining between them. CDR3 length equals 12 residues. Looked up from germline, CDR1 is DFQATT and CDR2 is SNEGSKA (reference sequence). The CDR3 sequence: CSVTDRTDTQYF. CDR3 bases: TGCAGTGTCACAGATCGCACAGATACGCAGTATTTT.

The chain is built from TRBV5-4 and TRBJ2-5; tentatively, D is TRBD2 (7 bases). In germline, CDR1 is SGHNT, CDR2 YYREEE (reference sequence). Trimming cost V 4 bases and J 6 bases, with 16 bases left between them. There are 14 residues in the CDR3. CDR3 amino acids: CASSLEGGLKTQYF. CDR3 bases: TGTGCCAGCAGCCTTGAGGGGGGGTTAAAGACCCAGTACTTC.

The genes are TRBV11-2 and TRBJ2-5, with D perhaps assigned TRBD1 or TRBD2 (5 bases each). The germline gives CDR1 SGHAT, CDR2 FQNNGV. V was cut by 6 bases and J by 4 bases, with 15 bases left in between. The CDR3 spans 14 residues. CDR3 in DNA: TGTGCCAGCAGGGTCCGGGGCTTTGGAGAGACCCAGTACTTC. Translation gives CASRVRGFGETQYF.

This clonotype was found a few times. The chain links TRBV6-2 or TRBV6-3 to TRBJ2-3; the match to TRBD2 covers 13 bases. The CDR3 is made up of 14 amino acids. The germline gives CDR1 MNHEY, CDR2 SVGEGT. The V segment lost 5 bases and the J segment 7 bases; nucleotides outside the gene matches: 3. The chain's CDR3 is CASSRTSGSYTQYF. The CDR3 DNA reads as TGTGCCAGCAGTCGGACTAGCGGGAGTTATACGCAGTATTTT.

The chain joins TRBV6-1 to TRBJ2-7; 9 positions match TRBD1. The CDR3 extends over 14 amino acids. V was pared by 6 bases and J by 1 base, with 4 bases of the junction left unmatched. Germline loops: CDR1 MNHNS, CDR2 SASEGT. CDR3 sequence (DNA): TGTGCCAGCAGGAGGGACAGGGATTCCTACGAGCAGTACTTC. Protein: CASRRDRDSYEQYF.

This chain joins TRBV20-1 and TRBJ1-2; D unclear. The length of the CDR3 is 13 residues. CDR1 DFQATT and CDR2 SNEGSKA come from the germline V gene (reference sequence). V gave up 2 bases and J gave up 4 bases, with 11 bases separating them. The CDR3 sequence is CSARPGEGYGYTF. CDR3 coding DNA: TGCAGTGCTAGACCCGGAGAGGGCTATGGCTACACCTTC.